This entry concerns a single T cell receptor (beta chain). This clone's antigen is unknown. Base qualities are missing; no much larger clone stands one base away. These data originate in a study of cytomegalovirus exposure and HLA in healthy donors (dated 2017 in TCRdb). General notes on the study: An earlier analysis of about 560 of the donors reported over 250 Gb of sequence data and some 110 million unique TCR beta sequences obtained from approximately 180 million T cells. High-throughput TCR immunosequencing, statistical association of individual TCRs with disease status, and machine learning were combined to predict cytomegalovirus infection status. Donor age, sex, ethnicity and CMV serostatus were compiled together with the repertoire data. The number of donors typed differed by locus, with about 620-630 for A, B, C, DRB1 and DQB1, around 500 for DQA1, over 600 for DPA1, and some 440 for DPB1. Among about 370 genotyped donors of the cohort, an average of roughly 230,000 unique TCR beta nucleotide sequences was sequenced per donor, of which about 19% were non-productive. In the later analysis, no new phenotypic data were used to find candidate immune exposures; instead, reliance was placed on TCR beta sequences and their occurrence across donors. An early release that covered about 600 HLA-typed donors contained 300 to 350 gigabases of sequencing data and tens of millions of unique TCR sequences. A later analysis re-examined previously published TCR beta repertoires from more than 600 donors and added high-resolution HLA genotyping to investigate patterns of TCR occurrence. The study aimed to test whether signatures of past pathogen exposure could be identified by cataloging public T cell receptors. A later genetic analysis took genome-wide SNP genotypes for about three fifths of the roughly 700 donors and used that subset as a discovery cohort. About 5 DR-DQ haplotypes were handled as single units for association and clustering, since linkage in the cohort was strong. In an earlier analysis of a few hundred of the donors, high-throughput TCR beta sequencing was used to judge whether each TCR beta V gene segment behaved as functional or pseudogenic. HLA typing covered class I and class II loci at four-digit resolution. Every discovery cohort repertoire had been produced on one sequencing platform. The study used immunosequencing to profile the T cell repertoires of several hundred subjects and linked those repertoires to cytomegalovirus serostatus. In addition to the first cohort of approximately 670 subjects, a separate validation cohort of 120 different subjects was used. Of the approximately 400 genotyped donors, about 80% fell in the genetic ancestry cluster associated with self-reported Caucasian donors.

In total, 666 healthy bone marrow donors made up the cohort. At the time of sampling, all cohort members were nominally healthy, though unrecorded immune exposures were likely present. The donor was CMV seronegative and was included in the group of a few hundred seronegative cohort members. Each donor provided a peripheral blood sample, and peripheral blood mononuclear cells were used for TCR beta sequencing. Genomic DNA was extracted from the blood cell samples with the Qiagen DNeasy Blood Extraction Kit. Relative to germline, V is missing 2 bases and J is missing 5 bases, with 11 bases of the junction outside any gene match. The CDR1 and CDR2 encoded by the germline V gene (reference sequence) are LNHDA and SQIVND. The CDR3 runs 17 residues from the cysteine to the phenylalanine. The kept DNA is CDR3 alone, 51 bases in frame from the first base. Library prep was done by the immunoSEQ multiplex PCR assay. A mixture of 60 forward primers for TCR Vbeta segments and 13 reverse primers for TCR Jbeta segments was used in the multiplex PCR. The CDR3 region of rearranged TCR beta genes was amplified from genomic DNA by a multiplex PCR assay. On the Illumina HiSeq System, the amplified TCR beta libraries were sequenced as 87-base-pair reads. For the original study's pipeline: A later analysis tallied 75 million to 85 million unique TCR beta chains across the 700 or so repertoires, and approximately 12 million of those chains were shared by two or more donors. A nearest-neighbor algorithm error-corrected the raw reads and collapsed the reads into unique sequences, merging closely related sequences to remove PCR and sequencing errors. CDR3 sequences were aligned to IMGT reference sequences to assign V, D and J gene segments. For a sequence to be retained, a match of at least six nucleotides was required to both a V gene segment and a J gene segment. A rearrangement was called productive if the CDR3 had no stop codons and remained in frame with V and J, and every other rearrangement was called non-productive. Following IMGT convention, CDR3 was defined as the stretch from the second conserved V-encoded cysteine up to the conserved J-encoded phenylalanine. The earlier analysis of around 640 of the donors excluded sequences that lacked an unambiguous match to a single V gene segment. An earlier analysis of about 590 of the donors classified V segments as functional when productive rearrangements were above 56.7% and as segregating when the standard deviation between donors was above 5%. To diagnose cytomegalovirus status from the catalog of TCR beta chain sequences, a statistical classification framework was built. In a later analysis, V and J genes were assigned by comparing TCR nucleotide sequences against IMGT/GENE-DB human TR gene sequences. Using the TCRdist pipeline, a later analysis assigned CDR3 sequences along with most-parsimonious VDJ recombination scenarios. In a later analysis, every TCR beta chain was defined by the combination of its CDR3 amino acid sequence and its V-gene family, and reads without a unique V-gene family were dropped. In a later analysis, fewer than 650 highly shared, low-generation-probability nucleotide sequences were removed to address suspected cross-contamination and a sequencing artifact. In a later analysis, a clonal expansion index for each public chain was calculated from normalized within-repertoire ranks of inferred template counts. In a later analysis, generation probabilities were computed with a VDJ recombination model fitted to out-of-frame rearrangements, and the resulting probabilities were checked against IGoR. Hypergeometric tests were used in a later analysis to score TCR-TCR, TCR-HLA and TCR-CMV co-occurrence, with a repertoire-size bias correction applied to the TCR pairs. In a later analysis, false discovery rates were estimated by permuting HLA or CMV assignments 20 times. In a later analysis, co-occurring TCRs were grouped using DBSCAN, and TCRdist sequence similarity was added for clustering within HLA-allele-positive subsets. For co-occurrence clustering, repertoires with fewer than 30,000 or more than 120,000 public chains were excluded, along with several repertoires with anomalous nucleotide sharing. TCRdb provides this immuneACCESS table in a form limited to in-frame rearrangements. Some clones are lacking; in checked studies, under half of them reflect an unresolved V gene, and why the rest are absent is not known. Clonal size and the V and J genes are those of that table, whereas D and trimming came from the DNA. Across this sample there are some 150,000 clones, with more than 70% seen only once. Jointly, the top ten make up approximately 2.5% of the sample.

Study-level results and caveats: Because the 87-base-pair reads could not distinguish some IMGT-functional V segments, including TRBV6-2 and TRBV6-3, those segments were excluded. When HLA alleles, especially DR and DQ, strongly co-occurred, attributing TCR associations to individual alleles was difficult. Roughly uniform sequencing depth across donors was assumed in presence/absence analyses, although this assumption may not hold. The authors suggested that the approach could potentially be generalized to other disease states and immunological phenotypes. In a later genetic analysis, fewer N-insertions in productive TCRs were reported among donors in an Asian-associated ancestry cluster than the roughly 670-donor mean. A later genetic analysis associated a missense DCLRE1C variant with V-gene and J-gene trimming of TCR beta chains, and an independent cohort replicated the association. For the cohort, immune exposure information was limited to CMV serostatus. The study listed 150 to 200 TCR beta chains as associated with cytomegalovirus. Broadly in line with IMGT annotations, most TCR beta V segments showed up in productive rearrangements about 87% or about 30% of the time in an earlier analysis of some 590 of the donors. In a later analysis, HLA-associated TCR beta chains were found to be more clonally expanded and to have lower generation probabilities than equally common non-associated chains. Most TCR sequences were observed very rarely across donors, whereas some public TCRs were present in many individuals. A further reported finding was that TCR beta sequences accurately predicted the HLA-A and HLA-B alleles for most subjects in the first cohort. Specific HLA alleles were associated with 15,000 to 20,000 TCR beta sequences at a false discovery rate of 0.05 in a later analysis. In a later analysis, most CMV-associated TCR beta chains were found to appear HLA-restricted, with HLA associations seemingly driven largely by CMV exposure. Only TCR beta chains were sequenced in this cohort, and the absence of alpha or paired-chain data limited detectable features. Correlated functional status among segregating V segments might reflect linkage disequilibrium, but an unknown experimental factor could not be ruled out. According to a later analysis, parvovirus B19, influenza, CMV and Epstein-Barr virus appeared linked to several top co-occurrence clusters. In vitro tests confirmed that a few of the cytomegalovirus-associated TCR beta chains recognize cytomegalovirus antigens. Because counts were too low, about 15 rarely observed V segments, including chromosome 9 orphons, were left out of the earlier analysis of 500 to 750 of the donors. Because HLA typing was missing for some donors at each locus, association tests included only the typed subset. In a later analysis, the rate of TCR association differed among HLA loci, with DRB1 alleles having the most associated TCRs and HLA-C alleles having the fewest. A group of highly shared sequence variants was considered likely to be a technical artifact of the sequencing pipeline. Cytomegalovirus status was reported to be diagnosed by the classifier with high specificity and sensitivity in both the original and validation cohorts.

The TCR originated in a man between 50 and 59 years old in good health and CMV-seronegative. In this chain, TRBV19 is recombined with TRBJ2-1; 8 junctional bases match TRBD2. The sequencing sample was made of PBMCs. The DNA is as follows: TGTGCCAGTAGTATAAGATCAGGACTAGCTGAGGACAATGAGCAGTTCTTC. It translates as CASSIRSGLAEDNEQFF.